These 28 T cell receptor beta chains came from one sample sequenced in a study of T-cell reconstitution after alpha-beta-depleted transplantation in children. A TCRbeta library incorporating unique molecular identifiers was prepared. TCRdb analysed the PCR reads with MiXCR anew, one entry per CDR3 protein. The sample consists of some 190,000 distinct CDR3 sequences, more than 9.5% of them appearing once. The sample consisted of PBMCs, taken before TCRalphabeta/CD19-depleted stem cell transplant. Source of these receptors: a boy younger than 10 with acute myeloid leukemia, due to receive a stem cell transplant.

This clonotype was counted at least ten times. This sequence joins TRBV9 and TRBJ2-5; unclear D gene. The CDR3 is made up of 11 amino acids. Germline lookup yields CDR1 SGDLS and CDR2 YYNGEE. Trimming stripped 7 bases from V and 5 bases from J, with 9 bases between. CDR3 coding DNA: TGTGCCAGCGGGCGTGGGGAGACCCAGTACTTC. Translating gives CASGRGETQYF.

This clonotype was observed many times. The chain recombines TRBV12-3 or TRBV12-4 with TRBJ2-1, with 7 nucleotides matching TRBD2. With V trimmed by 10 bases and J by 2 bases, 14 bases remained unmatched. The CDR3 runs to 16 residues. The CDR3 sequence: CATTIGLAAAYNEQFF. CDR3 DNA: TGTGCCACCACCATAGGGCTAGCGGCCGCCTACAATGAGCAGTTCTTC.

In its sample, this clonotype was seen many times. The chain carries TRBV3-1 and TRBJ2-6; no reliable D call. V was shortened by 4 bases and J by 0 bases, with 13 bases between the two germline ends. The CDR3 consists of 17 residues. The germline CDR1 and CDR2 sequences are LGHDT and YNNKEL (reference sequence). The CDR3 here is CASSLYLRTSGANVLTF. The CDR3 nucleotides are TGTGCCAGCAGCCTGTACCTTCGGACCTCTGGGGCCAACGTCCTGACTTTC.

There are many counts of this clonotype. The rearrangement links TRBV6-5 to TRBJ1-3; 8 nucleotides line up with TRBD1. Germline-derived CDR1 and CDR2 are MNHEY and SVGAGI. The length of the CDR3 is 14 residues. The V segment lost 6 bases and the J segment 2 bases; nucleotides outside the gene matches: 3. The CDR3 coding sequence is TGTGCCAGCAGGCAACAGGGGGCTGGAAACACCATATATTTT. It codes for CASRQQGAGNTIYF.

Note on this clonotype: A clone one base away is much larger, so this may be a read error. The chain joins TRBV2 to TRBJ2-3, with TRBD1 as a possible D gene (6 bases). Germline assignment: CDR1 SNHLY and CDR2 FYNNEI. Trimming took 10 bases from V and 4 from J, leaving 21 bases between them. The CDR3 sequence is 15 residues long. The CDR3 coding sequence is TGTGCCACCACTCCACAGGGTTTTTACCCAGATACGCAGTATTTT. This translates into CATTPQGFYPDTQYF. The variable domain in full, with the rest retrieved from reference TRBV2 and TRBJ2-3, is EPEVTQTPSHQVTQMGQEVILRCVPISNHLYFYWYRQILGQKVEFLVSFYNNEISEKSEIFDDQFSVERPDGSNFTLKIRSTKLEDSAMYFCATTPQGFYPDTQYFGPGTRLTVL.

The sample holds many counts of this clonotype. The rearrangement links TRBV28 to TRBJ2-2; 7 nucleotides line up with TRBD2. Germline V lookup: CDR1 MDHEN, CDR2 SYDVKM. The CDR3 extends over 16 amino acids. V shed 3 bases and J 4 bases; nucleotides not matched to a gene: 8. CDR3: CASSLGLAELTGELFF. DNA of the CDR3: TGTGCCAGCAGTTTGGGGCTAGCGGAACTCACCGGGGAGCTGTTTTTT.

This clonotype came up many times. The chain combines TRBV20-1 with TRBJ1-1; D unclear. CDR1 and CDR2 (germline): DFQATT, SNEGSKA (reference sequence). CDR3 length equals 11 residues. V was shortened by 6 bases and J by 1 base, with 6 bases between the two germline ends. The CDR3 is CSASANTEAFF. CDR3 in DNA: TGCAGTGCCTCCGCGAACACTGAAGCTTTCTTT.

This clonotype was counted ten times or more. This chain connects TRBV5-4 to TRBJ2-1, with TRBD2 matching over 8 bases. This CDR3 has 13 amino acids. V was pared by 1 base and J by 7 bases, with 1 base of the junction left unmatched. Germline CDR1 SGHNT, CDR2 YYREEE (reference sequence). The CDR3 DNA is TGTGCCAGCAGCTTGCGGGAGGGGAATGAGCAGTTCTTC. Its protein is CASSLREGNEQFF.

This clonotype came up many times. This rearrangement joins TRBV20-1 to TRBJ2-2, with TRBD2 matching over 10 bases. This CDR3 contains 16 residues. V dropped 5 bases and J dropped 1; count of bases not matched to a gene: 7. Germline V gene lookup returns CDR1 DFQATT and CDR2 SNEGSKA (reference sequence). The CDR3 nucleotides read TGCAGTGCTCGCCATAGCGGGAGGAAGAACACCGGGGAGCTGTTTTTT. Protein product: CSARHSGRKNTGELFF.

This clonotype was seen many times. The gene calls are TRBV6-1 and TRBJ2-2; TRBD2 matches at 12 bases. This CDR3 comprises 14 residues. V lost 8 bases to trimming and J lost 4 bases; unmatched junction nucleotides: 2. Germline-derived CDR1 and CDR2 are MNHNS and SASEGT. The CDR3 nucleotides are TGTGCCAGCGGGGGACTAGCGGGCACCGGGGAGCTGTTTTTT. Its protein product is CASGGLAGTGELFF.

This clonotype was seen ten or more times. This rearrangement joins TRBV15 to TRBJ1-1, with TRBD1 matching 12 bases. Germline V gene data show CDR1 as LNHNV and CDR2 as YYDKDF (reference sequence). J gave up 4 bases and V 5 bases, and 5 bases lay outside the gene matches. The CDR3 is made up of 15 amino acids. CDR3: CATSSGQGASTEAFF. As DNA, the CDR3 is TGTGCCACCAGCTCGGGACAGGGGGCGAGCACTGAAGCTTTCTTT.

The chain joins TRBV20-1 to TRBJ1-1; maybe TRBD1 (6 bases). Looked up from germline, CDR1 is DFQATT and CDR2 is SNEGSKA (reference sequence). The CDR3 sequence is 14 residues long. The CDR3 sequence: CGNLQGFGNTEAFF. Here the CDR3 DNA reads TGCGGAAATTTGCAGGGGTTTGGAAACACTGAAGCTTTCTTT.

The chain joins TRBV7-6 to TRBJ2-5, with TRBD2 matching 14 bases. Germline CDR1 SGHVS, CDR2 FNYEAQ. V gave up 6 bases and J gave up 5 bases; unmatched junction bases: 11. CDR3 length equals 17 residues. The chain's CDR3 is CASRGTSGSLRSETQYF. CDR3 coding DNA: TGTGCCAGCAGGGGGACTAGCGGGAGTTTAAGGTCGGAGACCCAGTACTTC.

To note about this clonotype: One junction end disagrees with the germline gene, perhaps due to a read error. The rearrangement joins TRBV29-1 to TRBJ2-2; possibly TRBD1 for D (5 bases). The CDR3 spans 12 residues. The germline gives CDR1 SQVTM, CDR2 ANQGSEA. CDR3 sequence reads: CSIDRNTGELFF. The CDR3 DNA follows: TGCAGCATTGACAGGAACACCGGGGAGCTGTTTTTT.

This clonotype was observed at least ten times. J is TRBJ2-6 and V is TRBV14, with TRBD1 identical over 10 bases. The CDR3 totals 17 residues. The V and J ends lost 7 bases and 3 bases, in that order; junction bases with no gene match: 9. Per the germline V gene, CDR1 is SGHDN and CDR2 is FVKESK. The CDR3 sequence is CASTPGQGKVGANVLTF. In DNA form, the CDR3 reads TGTGCCAGCACGCCGGGACAGGGGAAGGTTGGGGCCAACGTCCTGACTTTC. Looking up the rest from reference TRBV14 and TRBJ2-6 gives the full variable domain: EAGVTQFPSHSVIEKGQTVTLRCDPISGHDNLYWYRRVMGKEIKFLLHFVKESKQDESGMPNNRFLAERTGGTYSTLKVQPAELEDSGVYFCASTPGQGKVGANVLTFGAGSRLTVL.

This clonotype was observed at least ten times. The genes are TRBV28 and TRBJ2-3; D gene uncertain. V lost 4 bases and J 3 bases, leaving 5 bases between the germline ends. Per the germline V gene, CDR1 is MDHEN and CDR2 is SYDVKM. This CDR3 is 12 amino acids long. The CDR3 loop reads CASSSLTDTQYF. Written as DNA, the CDR3 is TGTGCCAGCAGTTCCTTGACAGATACGCAGTATTTT.

This clonotype was counted between two and nine times. The chain couples TRBV7-2 to TRBJ2-1; no firm D call. Trimming removed 5 bases at V and 7 bases at J, with 18 bases between. CDR1 is SGHTA and CDR2 is FQGNSA in the germline V gene. This CDR3 is 15 amino acids long. This CDR3 reads CASSEANFISNEQFF. The CDR3 DNA is TGTGCCAGCAGCGAAGCTAACTTTATCTCAAATGAGCAGTTCTTC.

This clonotype was seen many times. The chain couples TRBV5-1 to TRBJ2-3; D tentatively reads TRBD1 or TRBD2 (5 bases each). The CDR3 loop spans 16 amino acids. The germline V and J ends were trimmed by 4 bases and 4 bases, with 19 bases remaining between them. Germline V lookup: CDR1 SGHRS, CDR2 YFSETQ. CDR3 in DNA: TGCGCCAGCAGCCCACCCCCCGGGACGGAGGCAGATACGCAGTATTTT. It codes for CASSPPPGTEADTQYF.

This clonotype appeared many times. The chain links TRBV5-1 to TRBJ1-1; D is ambiguous. Germline CDR1 and CDR2: SGHRS and YFSETQ. The CDR3 totals 13 residues. Trimming took off 3 bases at V and 11 bases at J, with 17 bases between the two ends. The CDR3 loop is CASSSPGAEVAFF. CDR3 nucleotides: TGCGCCAGCAGCTCTCCGGGAGCCGAAGTGGCTTTCTTT.

This clonotype appeared a few times. V usage is TRBV14 and J usage is TRBJ2-1, with D possibly being TRBD2 (5 bases). Germline V gene lookup returns CDR1 SGHDN and CDR2 FVKESK. This CDR3 has 18 residues. V was clipped by 2 bases and J by 1 base, with 18 bases between them. CDR3 DNA: TGTGCCAGCAGCCAACGGAGGCCGCCTAGTATTTCCTACAATGAGCAGTTCTTC. This translates into CASSQRRPPSISYNEQFF.

This clonotype appeared many times. The V and J genes are TRBV20-1 and TRBJ2-1; 8 bases are a match to TRBD2. Unmatched junction bases numbered 13, after V lost 5 bases and J lost 4 bases. The V gene's germline CDR1 is DFQATT and CDR2 SNEGSKA (reference sequence). The CDR3 covers 16 residues. CDR3 sequence reads: CSAARLGGGLYNEQFF. The CDR3 bases are TGCAGTGCTGCCCGTTTGGGCGGGGGGCTTTACAATGAGCAGTTCTTC.

The rearrangement links TRBV28 to TRBJ2-7; no clear D. CDR1 and CDR2 from the germline V gene are MDHEN and SYDVKM. Trimming stripped 7 bases from V and 2 bases from J, with 18 bases between. The CDR3 is made up of 15 amino acids. The CDR3 DNA sequence: TGTGCCAGCAATCCCGACCGATTCACTACCTACGAGCAGTACTTC. Translation gives CASNPDRFTTYEQYF. Full variable domain (remainder filled in from reference TRBV28 and TRBJ2-7): DVKVTQSSRYLVKRTGEKVFLECVQDMDHENMFWYRQDPGLGLRLIYFSYDVKMKEKGDIPEGYSVSREKKERFSLILESASTNQTSMYLCASNPDRFTTYEQYFGPGTRLTVT.

This clonotype appeared many times. J is TRBJ1-2 and V is TRBV20-1, with D possibly TRBD1 on 6 matching bases. Between the trimmed V and J ends, which lost 3 bases and 4 bases, there was a span of 9 bases. Germline CDR1 reads DFQATT; CDR2 reads SNEGSKA (reference sequence). CDR3 size: 12 residues. The CDR3 nucleotides are TGCAGTGCTAGCAGGGGTATCTATGGCTACACCTTC. Its protein product is CSASRGIYGYTF.

The chain couples TRBV6-4 to TRBJ2-1, with a tentative D call TRBD2 (7 bases). The CDR3 totals 15 residues. The V gene lost 5 bases and the J gene lost 3 bases, with 14 bases spanning the gap. CDR1 is MRHNA and CDR2 is SNTAGT in the germline V gene. The CDR3 reads CASSQGGADYNEQFF. As DNA, the CDR3 is TGTGCCAGCAGTCAAGGGGGGGCTGACTACAATGAGCAGTTCTTC.

This clonotype was counted ten times or more. This chain links TRBV5-1 with TRBJ2-3; TRBD2 agrees at 10 bases. The CDR3 is 17 amino acids. In germline, CDR1 is SGHRS, CDR2 YFSETQ. V trimming: 4 bases; J trimming: 5 bases; junction bases outside the gene matches: 13. As DNA, the CDR3 is TGCGCCAGCAGCCCTCGGGGAGCGGGGGGGCCTAGAGATACGCAGTATTTT. Protein product: CASSPRGAGGPRDTQYF.

This clonotype was detected ten times or more. CDR3 region: CSARGAGANVLTF. The CDR3 bases are TGCAGTGCTAGGGGAGCTGGGGCCAACGTCCTGACTTTC. The chain couples TRBV20-1 to TRBJ2-6; D might be TRBD2 (5 bases). Germline-derived CDR1 and CDR2 are DFQATT and SNEGSKA (reference sequence). Trimming pared 3 bases from V and 2 bases from J, leaving 5 bases between. This CDR3 contains 13 residues.

This clonotype was counted at least ten times. The chain links TRBV5-1 to TRBJ2-5, with D possibly being TRBD2 (5 bases). CDR1 is SGHRS and CDR2 is YFSETQ in the germline V gene. This CDR3 comprises 14 residues. V shed 4 bases and J shed 2 bases, with 12 bases lying between them. The CDR3 region is CASSLTRTQETQYF. The CDR3 DNA reads TGCGCCAGCAGCCTAACTAGAACTCAAGAGACCCAGTACTTC.

This clonotype was detected many times. This sequence joins TRBV29-1 and TRBJ2-7; D perhaps matches TRBD1 (5 bases). Germline V gene sequence: CDR1 SQVTM, CDR2 ANQGSEA. This CDR3 region has 10 residues. Trimming removed 5 bases from V and 6 bases from J, with 8 bases in between. CDR3 loop: CSVKQGEQYF. Written as DNA, the CDR3 is TGCAGCGTTAAGCAGGGCGAGCAGTACTTC.